Below, 7 T cell receptor beta chains from the same sample are listed, as sequenced in a study of T-cell reconstitution after alpha-beta-depleted transplantation in children. Using unique molecular identifiers, the investigators prepared the TCRbeta library. TCRdb called the PCR reads again in MiXCR, with one record for every CDR3 protein. The data contain fewer than 550,000 distinct CDR3 sequences, 15% to 20% of them seen just once; the ten biggest clones take up roughly 29%. This sample comprised PBMCs, mostly from graft donor cells, obtained 360 days after TCRalphabeta/CD19-depleted stem cell transplant. These receptors all come from a boy less than two years old who had a stem cell transplant for Wiskott-Aldrich syndrome, so the T cells may come from the graft donor.

This chain connects TRBV7-9 to TRBJ2-1; 10 nucleotides agree with TRBD1. CDR3 length: 15 amino acids. J lost 5 bases, V lost 5 bases, and 6 bases had no gene match. CDR1 is SEHNR, CDR2 FQNEAQ, per germline (reference sequence). The CDR3 bases are TGTGCCAGCAGCGCTGGGACAGGGGTCGACAATGAGCAGTTCTTC. Protein product: CASSAGTGVDNEQFF.

This clonotype has a handful of counts. The chain recombines TRBV18 with TRBJ2-3; 8 nucleotides agree with TRBD2. The CDR3 totals 16 residues. The germline V gene encodes CDR1 KGHSH and CDR2 LQKENI. The ends lost 2 bases at V and 4 bases at J; junction bases unmatched: 8. The CDR3 DNA reads as TGTGCCAGCTCACCAATCCCGGGACTAGTGCCAGATACGCAGTATTTT. Translated, it gives CASSPIPGLVPDTQYF.

This clonotype was counted only a few times. This sequence joins TRBV6-1 and TRBJ2-4; the D gene is possibly TRBD1 (6 bases). V was trimmed by 5 bases and J by 0 bases, leaving 14 bases between them. The germline gives CDR1 MNHNS, CDR2 SASEGT. This CDR3 region has 16 residues. Here the CDR3 DNA reads TGTGCCAGCAGTCAGGGGATGATAATAGCCAAAAACATTCAGTACTTC. This gives the protein CASSQGMIIAKNIQYF.

V gene TRBV29-1 combines with J gene TRBJ1-2; 8 bases align to TRBD1. The germline gives CDR1 SQVTM, CDR2 ANQGSEA. The CDR3 has 12 residues. J was trimmed by 6 bases and V by 6 bases; bases with no gene match: 6. CDR3 coding DNA: TGCAGCGTCCCGACAGGGGTCAATGGCTACACCTTC. This sequence encodes CSVPTGVNGYTF.

The chain recombines TRBV18 with TRBJ2-1; no definite D call. The CDR3 is 14 residues long. Germline CDR1 is KGHSH and CDR2 is LQKENI. The V gene lost 4 bases and the J gene lost 3 bases, with 10 bases spanning the gap. The CDR3 DNA reads as TGTGCCAGCTCACGATTCTGCCACTACAATGAGCAGTTCTTC. Encoded protein: CASSRFCHYNEQFF. Supplemented by reference TRBV18 and TRBJ2-1, the full variable domain reads NAGVMQNPRHLVRRRGQEARLRCSPMKGHSHVYWYRQLPEEGLKFMVYLQKENIIDESGMPKERFSAEFPKEGPSILRIQQVVRGDSAAYFCASSRFCHYNEQFFGPGTRLTVL.

This chain uses TRBV9 with TRBJ2-1, with 14 bases aligning to TRBD2. With 7 bases clipped from V and 7 bases from J, the junction kept 10 bases outside the gene matches. From germline, CDR1 is SGDLS and CDR2 YYNGEE. The CDR3 loop spans 16 amino acids. The CDR3 is CASGRLAGGPRNEQFF. The CDR3 region has the DNA TGTGCCAGCGGAAGACTAGCGGGAGGGCCTAGGAATGAGCAGTTCTTC.

This chain connects TRBV7-9 to TRBJ1-4; weak D call: TRBD1 (6 bases). Germline CDR1 SEHNR, CDR2 FQNEAQ (reference sequence). Trimming removed 3 bases from V and 5 bases from J, with 10 bases in between. The CDR3 is made up of 14 amino acids. CDR3 residues: CASSFGQRNEKLFF. CDR3 DNA sequence: TGTGCCAGCAGCTTTGGACAGAGGAATGAAAAACTGTTTTTT.